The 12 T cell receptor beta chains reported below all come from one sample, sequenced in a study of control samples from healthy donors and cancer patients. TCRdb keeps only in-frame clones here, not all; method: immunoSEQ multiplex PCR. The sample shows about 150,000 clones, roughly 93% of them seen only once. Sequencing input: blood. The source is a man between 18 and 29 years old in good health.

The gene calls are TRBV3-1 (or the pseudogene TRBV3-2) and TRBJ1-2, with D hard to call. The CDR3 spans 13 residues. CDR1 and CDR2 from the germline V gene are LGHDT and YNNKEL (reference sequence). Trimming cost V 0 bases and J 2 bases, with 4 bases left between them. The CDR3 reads CASSQEGNYGYTF. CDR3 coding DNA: TGTGCCAGCAGCCAAGAAGGGAACTATGGCTACACCTTC.

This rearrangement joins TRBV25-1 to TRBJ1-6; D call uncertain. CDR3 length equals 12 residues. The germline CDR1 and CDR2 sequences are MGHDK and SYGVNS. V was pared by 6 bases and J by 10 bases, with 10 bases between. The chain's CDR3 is CASSLSVSPLHF. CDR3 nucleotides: TGTGCCAGCAGCTTATCCGTCTCACCCCTCCACTTT.

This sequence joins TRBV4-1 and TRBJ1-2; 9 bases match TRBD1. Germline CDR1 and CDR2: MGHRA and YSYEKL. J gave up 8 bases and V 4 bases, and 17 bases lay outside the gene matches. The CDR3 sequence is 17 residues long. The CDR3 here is CASSPKELGQGLKGYTF. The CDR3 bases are TGCGCCAGCAGCCCCAAGGAACTGGGACAGGGACTAAAGGGCTACACCTTC.

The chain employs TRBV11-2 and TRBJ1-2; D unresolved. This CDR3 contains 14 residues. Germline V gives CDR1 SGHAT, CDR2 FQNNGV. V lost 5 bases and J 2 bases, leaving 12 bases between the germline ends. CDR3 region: CASSLERANYGYTF. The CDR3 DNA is TGTGCCAGCAGCCTGGAGAGGGCCAACTATGGCTACACCTTC.

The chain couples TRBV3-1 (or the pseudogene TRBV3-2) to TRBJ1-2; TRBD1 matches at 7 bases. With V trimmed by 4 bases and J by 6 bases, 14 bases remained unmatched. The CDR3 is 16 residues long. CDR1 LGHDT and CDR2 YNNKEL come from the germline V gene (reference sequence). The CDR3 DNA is TGTGCCAGCAGCCTAATAAGCCGAGGGGGCGCGGATGGCTACACCTTC. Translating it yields CASSLISRGGADGYTF.

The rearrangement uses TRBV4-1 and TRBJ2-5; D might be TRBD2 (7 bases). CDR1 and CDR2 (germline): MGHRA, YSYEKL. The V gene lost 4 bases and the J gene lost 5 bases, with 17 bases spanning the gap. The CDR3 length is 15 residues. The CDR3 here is CASSPLRGAGETQYF. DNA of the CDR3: TGCGCCAGCAGCCCTCTTCGGGGGGCGGGGGAGACCCAGTACTTC.

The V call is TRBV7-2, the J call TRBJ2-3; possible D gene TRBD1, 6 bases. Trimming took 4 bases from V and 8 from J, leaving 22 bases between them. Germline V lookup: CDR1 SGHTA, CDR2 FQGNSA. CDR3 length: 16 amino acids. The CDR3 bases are TGTGCCAGCAGCTCTGGTTGGCTAGCCCGAGGGGGTACGCAGTATTTT. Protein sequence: CASSSGWLARGGTQYF.

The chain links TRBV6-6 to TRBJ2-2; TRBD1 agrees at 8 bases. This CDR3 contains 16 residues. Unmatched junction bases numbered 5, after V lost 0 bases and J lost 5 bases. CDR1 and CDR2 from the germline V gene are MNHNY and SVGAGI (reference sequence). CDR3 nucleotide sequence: TGTGCCAGCAGTTACTCTTCTAGACAGGGGACCGGGGAGCTGTTTTTT. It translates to CASSYSSRQGTGELFF.

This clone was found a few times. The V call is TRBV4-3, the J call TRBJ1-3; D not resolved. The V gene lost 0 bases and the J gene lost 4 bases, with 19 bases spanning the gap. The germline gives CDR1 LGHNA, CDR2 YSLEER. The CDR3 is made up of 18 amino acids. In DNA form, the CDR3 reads TGCGCCAGCAGCCAAGATTCCCGCCCCTCTGCGTGGGGAAACACCATATATTTT. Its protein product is CASSQDSRPSAWGNTIYF.

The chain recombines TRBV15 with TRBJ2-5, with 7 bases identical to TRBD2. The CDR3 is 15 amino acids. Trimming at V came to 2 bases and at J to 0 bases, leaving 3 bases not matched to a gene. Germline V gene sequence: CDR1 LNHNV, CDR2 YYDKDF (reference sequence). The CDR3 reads CATSRLAAYQETQYF. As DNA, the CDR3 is TGTGCCACCAGCAGACTAGCGGCGTACCAAGAGACCCAGTACTTC.

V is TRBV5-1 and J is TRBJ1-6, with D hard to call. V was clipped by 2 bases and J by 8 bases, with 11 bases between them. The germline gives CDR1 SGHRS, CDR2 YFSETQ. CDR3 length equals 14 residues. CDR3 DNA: TGCGCCAGCAGCTTCGACATTGTTGATTCACCCCTCCACTTT. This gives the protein CASSFDIVDSPLHF.

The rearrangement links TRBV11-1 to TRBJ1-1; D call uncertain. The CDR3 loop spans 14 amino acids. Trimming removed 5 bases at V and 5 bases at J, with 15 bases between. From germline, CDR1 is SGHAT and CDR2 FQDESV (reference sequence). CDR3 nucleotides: TGTGCCAGCAGCCCAAGAAGTCGGGCTACTGAAGCTTTCTTT. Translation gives CASSPRSRATEAFF. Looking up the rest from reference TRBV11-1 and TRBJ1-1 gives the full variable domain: EAEVAQSPRYKITEKSQAVAFWCDPISGHATLYWYRQILGQGPELLVQFQDESVVDDSQLPKDRFSAERLKGVDSTLKIQPAELGDSAMYLCASSPRSRATEAFFGQGTRLTVV.